One sample yielded the 32 T cell receptor beta chains listed below, sequenced in a study of OX40 agonist ivuxolimab in advanced cancers. TCRdb's copy holds only in-frame clones and misses some; the assay was immunoSEQ multiplex PCR. The sample holds 60,000 to 75,000 clones, around 90% seen once. The source material was CD4+ or CD8+ T cells sorted from blood, sampled in a trial of the OX40 agonist ivuxolimab. The receptors shown here come from an adult with an advanced solid tumor such as melanoma, head and neck, liver or kidney cancer.

This rearrangement joins TRBV6-5 to TRBJ1-1, with D tentatively TRBD1 (5 bases). V was cut by 3 bases and J by 6 bases, with 14 bases left in between. Germline V gene data show CDR1 as MNHEY and CDR2 as SVGAGI. The CDR3 loop spans 14 amino acids. The CDR3 DNA follows: TGTGCCAGCAGTTATCAGGGCCGGGGCGCTGAAGCTTTCTTT. It specifies CASSYQGRGAEAFF.

The gene calls are TRBV29-1 and TRBJ1-4; 7 nucleotides match TRBD1. After removal of 5 bases from V and 6 bases from J, the junction contained 9 bases not matched to a gene. This CDR3 spans 14 amino acids. The germline CDR1 and CDR2 sequences are SQVTM and ANQGSEA. For the CDR3, the DNA is TGCAGCGTTCGGTTCAGACAGGGATATGAAAAACTGTTTTTT. It encodes CSVRFRQGYEKLFF.

This clone was detected once. V and J are TRBV5-1 and TRBJ2-7; 10 positions agree with TRBD2. Germline CDR1 SGHRS, CDR2 YFSETQ. After removal of 4 bases from V and 7 bases from J, the junction contained 8 bases not matched to a gene. The CDR3 is 14 amino acids. The CDR3 DNA sequence: TGCGCCAGCAGCATAGGGACTAGCGTGGGGGAGCAGTACTTC. This encodes CASSIGTSVGEQYF.

This clone was seen a handful of times. J is TRBJ1-3 and V is TRBV30; no clear D gene. CDR1 and CDR2 from the germline V gene are GTSNPN and SVGIG (reference sequence). The V end was cut by 2 bases, the J end by 16 bases, with 21 bases between. The CDR3 length is 13 residues. This chain's CDR3 is CAWSMGPIPHTYF. The CDR3 nucleotides read TGTGCCTGGAGTATGGGCCCGATACCCCACACCTATTTT.

This chain links TRBV7-2 with TRBJ2-1; 9 bases are shared with TRBD2. The CDR3 spans 15 residues. Trimming cost V 6 bases and J 0 bases; bases outside gene matches: 3. Germline values: CDR1 SGHTA, CDR2 FQGNSA. Written as DNA, the CDR3 is TGTGCCAGCAGGCGGGGGGGTAGCTCCTACAATGAGCAGTTCTTC. Protein: CASRRGGSSYNEQFF.

For this clone: The same CDR3 can be traced to other DNA sequences in this sample. This sequence joins TRBV5-6 and TRBJ2-7; D is possibly TRBD1 or TRBD2 (5 bases each). The germline gives CDR1 SGHDT, CDR2 YYEEEE. V was pared by 4 bases and J by 3 bases, with 11 bases between. This CDR3 has 13 amino acids. CDR3 loop: CASSPGTFYEQYF. The CDR3 coding sequence is TGTGCCAGCAGCCCCGGGACGTTCTACGAGCAGTACTTC.

The rearrangement joins TRBV19 to TRBJ2-5, with no clear D. The CDR3 contains 11 residues. CDR1 and CDR2 from the germline V gene are LNHDA and SQIVND (reference sequence). Trimming took 5 bases from V and 4 from J, leaving 5 bases between them. CDR3 nucleotides: TGTGCCAGTAGTCAGCGAGAGACCCAGTACTTC. Amino acids: CASSQRETQYF.

The chain carries TRBV7-2 and TRBJ2-3; D could derive from TRBD1 or TRBD2 (6 bases each). Germline CDR1 reads SGHTA; CDR2 reads FQGNSA. The CDR3 totals 18 residues. V lost 1 base, J lost 5 bases, and 22 bases lay in between. The CDR3 reads CASSLEGEAGRDGDTQYF. CDR3 bases: TGTGCCAGCAGCTTAGAGGGGGAAGCGGGTCGAGATGGAGATACGCAGTATTTT.

Comment on this clone: This specimen includes other DNA sequences encoding the same CDR3. This CDR3 reads CASSSHQETQYF. In nucleotides, the CDR3 is TGTGCCAGCAGTTCCCACCAAGAGACCCAGTACTTC. This sequence joins TRBV27 and TRBJ2-5, with D unresolved. There are 12 residues in the CDR3. V was pared by 4 bases and J by 0 bases, with 3 bases between. Germline lookup yields CDR1 MNHEY and CDR2 SMNVEV (reference sequence).

The chain has TRBV4-1 and TRBJ2-3; 12 bases line up with TRBD2. V was clipped by 1 base and J by 9 bases; unmatched bases: 8. This CDR3 has 16 amino acids. From germline, CDR1 is MGHRA and CDR2 YSYEKL. CDR3 residues: CASSQVPSGRGPTQYF. CDR3 coding DNA: TGCGCCAGCAGCCAAGTCCCTAGCGGGAGGGGACCGACGCAGTATTTT.

This chain joins TRBV18 and TRBJ2-7; TRBD1 aligns across 7 bases. The germline CDR1 and CDR2 sequences are KGHSH and LQKENI. Trimming at V came to 3 bases and at J to 4 bases, leaving 6 bases not matched to a gene. This CDR3 is built from 14 residues. CDR3 DNA sequence: TGTGCCAGCTCACCGGCCAGGGGGAGATACGAGCAGTACTTC. This gives the protein CASSPARGRYEQYF.

The chain uses TRBV5-1 and TRBJ2-7; maybe TRBD2 (6 bases). This CDR3 region has 14 residues. CDR1 and CDR2 (germline): SGHRS, YFSETQ. Trimming pared 0 bases from V and 7 bases from J, leaving 14 bases between. The CDR3: CASSLGRVYGEQYF. The CDR3 DNA is TGCGCCAGCAGCTTGGGGAGGGTTTATGGGGAGCAGTACTTC.

This clone was counted a single time. The V call is TRBV5-4, the J call TRBJ2-3; perhaps D is TRBD1 or TRBD2 (5 bases each). The CDR3 sequence is 14 residues long. The V end lost 7 bases, the J end lost 2 bases, and 14 bases lay between the germline ends. CDR1 is SGHNT and CDR2 is YYREEE in the germline V gene (reference sequence). CDR3 nucleotide sequence: TGTGCCAGCTCTCCCGGGGCCAACACAGATACGCAGTATTTT. It specifies CASSPGANTDTQYF.

The sample holds a few counts of this clone. This chain joins TRBV7-6 and TRBJ1-5; 7 nucleotides agree with TRBD1. The CDR3 totals 14 residues. Germline V gene lookup returns CDR1 SGHVS and CDR2 FNYEAQ. Trimming cost V 5 bases and J 4 bases; bases outside gene matches: 5. The CDR3, as DNA: TGTGCCAGCAGCCCGGGGACAGTTAATCAGCCCCAGCATTTT. Residues: CASSPGTVNQPQHF.

This clone came up a few times. The rearrangement links TRBV5-4 to TRBJ1-5, with a weak D call TRBD1 (6 bases). Deletions cut 3 bases from V and 7 bases from J, with 20 bases between. There are 16 residues in the CDR3. Germline V gives CDR1 SGHNT, CDR2 YYREEE (reference sequence). The CDR3 sequence: CASSYRGRGGGQPQHF. The CDR3 coding sequence is TGTGCCAGCAGCTACCGGGGGCGTGGGGGTGGACAGCCCCAGCATTTT.

The gene calls are TRBV7-9 and TRBJ1-1; no reliable D call. CDR3 length equals 13 residues. V was shortened by 2 bases and J by 3 bases, with 7 bases between the two germline ends. The germline CDR1 and CDR2 sequences are SEHNR and FQNEAQ (reference sequence). In nucleotides, the CDR3 is TGTGCCAGCAGCTTAAAGGGAGACACTGAAGCTTTCTTT. Protein product: CASSLKGDTEAFF.

The chain links TRBV7-8 to TRBJ1-5; D not resolved. V lost 5 bases to trimming and J lost 0 bases, with 14 bases between them. CDR1 and CDR2 (germline): SGHVS, FQNEAQ. The CDR3 runs to 16 residues. CDR3 DNA sequence: TGTGCCAGCAGCGCCAGGCCAGCATATAGCAATCAGCCCCAGCATTTT. It is translated as CASSARPAYSNQPQHF.

The rearrangement joins TRBV29-1 to TRBJ2-1; the D gene is possibly TRBD1 (6 bases). The CDR3 covers 13 residues. Trimming took off 4 bases at V and 4 bases at J, with 11 bases between the two ends. CDR1 is SQVTM, CDR2 ANQGSEA, per germline. The CDR3 sequence is CSVGSGAYNEQFF. The CDR3 nucleotides are TGCAGCGTTGGATCAGGGGCATACAATGAGCAGTTCTTC.

The rearrangement links TRBV28 to TRBJ1-3; 8 bases agree with TRBD1. V shed 6 bases, J shed 5 bases, and the junction held 9 bases outside the gene matches. The germline CDR1 and CDR2 sequences are MDHEN and SYDVKM. This CDR3 is 15 amino acids long. The CDR3 here is CASRSGGTGRNTIYF. For the CDR3, the DNA is TGTGCCAGCAGGTCGGGAGGGACAGGCCGAAACACCATATATTTT. Filled out from reference TRBV28 and TRBJ1-3, the complete variable domain reads DVKVTQSSRYLVKRTGEKVFLECVQDMDHENMFWYRQDPGLGLRLIYFSYDVKMKEKGDIPEGYSVSREKKERFSLILESASTNQTSMYLCASRSGGTGRNTIYFGEGSWLTVV.

The rearrangement joins TRBV28 to TRBJ2-2, with D perhaps TRBD2 (5 bases). CDR1 is MDHEN and CDR2 is SYDVKM in the germline V gene. V lost 10 bases and J 5 bases, leaving 20 bases between the germline ends. There are 15 residues in the CDR3. CDR3: CATRSQRAGTGELFF. The DNA of the CDR3 is TGTGCCACCCGTTCACAGAGGGCAGGTACCGGGGAGCTGTTTTTT.

The V and J genes are TRBV5-4 and TRBJ2-3, with D possibly matching TRBD2 (6 bases). Per the germline V gene, CDR1 is SGHNT and CDR2 is YYREEE (reference sequence). The CDR3 has 15 residues. With 4 bases removed from V and 4 bases from J, the gap between germline ends came to 16 bases. The CDR3 nucleotides read TGTGCCAGCAGCCCGGCGGGAAAAGGTTCAGATACGCAGTATTTT. Protein: CASSPAGKGSDTQYF. Full variable domain (missing parts from reference TRBV5-4 and TRBJ2-3): ETGVTQSPTHLIKTRGQQVTLRCSSQSGHNTVSWYQQALGQGPQFIFQYYREEENGRGNFPPRFSGLQFPNYSSELNVNALELDDSALYLCASSPAGKGSDTQYFGPGTRLTVL.

The chain combines TRBV10-3 with TRBJ2-3; D possibly corresponds to TRBD2 (6 bases). Trimming stripped 8 bases from V and 2 bases from J, with 8 bases between. CDR3 length: 12 amino acids. Per the germline V gene, CDR1 is ENHRY and CDR2 is SYGVKD. In DNA, the CDR3 is TGTGCCATCTCGGGGGACACAGATACGCAGTATTTT. This encodes CAISGDTDTQYF.

The chain has TRBV6-5 and TRBJ1-2; no clear D gene. Looked up from germline, CDR1 is MNHEY and CDR2 is SVGAGI. The V and J ends lost 9 bases and 2 bases respectively, with 7 bases between them. The CDR3 is 11 residues long. This chain's CDR3 is CASGVNYGYTF. The CDR3 bases are TGTGCCAGTGGGGTAAACTATGGCTACACCTTC.

This chain links TRBV6-5 with TRBJ1-1; D gene uncertain. Germline V gene data show CDR1 as MNHEY and CDR2 as SVGAGI. Deletions cut 0 bases from V and 10 bases from J, with 12 bases between. The CDR3 runs to 13 residues. CDR3 loop: CASSYSEPTGAFF. CDR3 coding DNA: TGTGCCAGCAGTTACTCGGAACCCACGGGAGCTTTCTTT.

This clone was seen just once. CDR3 bases: TGTGCCAGCAGCTTTTATCAGGGGTCGAACACCGGGGAGCTGTTTTTT. Translating gives CASSFYQGSNTGELFF. The chain employs TRBV5-4 and TRBJ2-2; weak D call: TRBD1 (6 bases). Between the trimmed V and J ends, which lost 2 bases and 0 bases, there was a span of 11 bases. The V gene's germline CDR1 is SGHNT and CDR2 YYREEE (reference sequence). The CDR3 loop spans 16 amino acids.

The chain has TRBV6-6 and TRBJ1-1; 7 positions agree with TRBD1. J gave up 5 bases and V 0 bases, and 3 bases lay outside the gene matches. This CDR3 is 14 amino acids long. CDR1 and CDR2 (germline): MNHNY, SVGAGI (reference sequence). Written as DNA, the CDR3 is TGTGCCAGCAGTTACTCCAGGGGGGGAACTGAAGCTTTCTTT. Amino acids: CASSYSRGGTEAFF.

V and J are TRBV28 and TRBJ1-2; D not certain. The CDR3 sequence is 13 residues long. Trimming shortened V by 3 bases and J by 4 bases, and 9 bases separated the two germline ends. Germline assignment: CDR1 MDHEN and CDR2 SYDVKM. CDR3 nucleotides: TGTGCCAGCAGTTTTGTGATCCTCTATGGCTACACCTTC. It is translated as CASSFVILYGYTF.

The CDR3 region is CASNTGVDTQYF. In DNA, the CDR3 is TGTGCCAGCAACACAGGGGTTGATACGCAGTATTTT. The chain employs TRBV5-6 and TRBJ2-3; 7 positions match TRBD1. The CDR3 is 12 residues long. The germline CDR1 and CDR2 sequences are SGHDT and YYEEEE. After removal of 6 bases from V and 6 bases from J, the junction contained 4 bases not matched to a gene.

The chain couples TRBV7-2 to TRBJ2-5, with unresolved D. Per germline, CDR1 SGHTA and CDR2 FQGNSA. This CDR3 region has 13 residues. Deletions cut 5 bases from V and 1 base from J, with 8 bases between. This CDR3 reads CASSPSIQETQYF. The DNA of the CDR3 is TGTGCCAGCAGCCCCTCAATCCAAGAGACCCAGTACTTC.

J is TRBJ2-6 and V is TRBV7-2; D uncertain. The CDR3 contains 15 residues. CDR1 is SGHTA and CDR2 is FQGNSA in the germline V gene. V gave up 2 bases and J gave up 0 bases, with 5 bases separating them. Here the CDR3 reads CASSLRVSGANVLTF. The CDR3 region has the DNA TGTGCCAGCAGCTTACGAGTCTCTGGGGCCAACGTCCTGACTTTC.

This clone was observed a single time. CDR3 nucleotide sequence: TGTGCCAGCAGCGCCGAATATCAGGGTCTTGGCTATGGCTACACCTTC. Translating it yields CASSAEYQGLGYGYTF. The chain employs TRBV9 and TRBJ1-2; D may be TRBD1 (5 bases). V lost 3 bases and J lost 4, with 19 bases in between. The CDR3 extends over 16 amino acids. CDR1 and CDR2 (germline): SGDLS, YYNGEE.

The V call is TRBV4-1, the J call TRBJ2-7; TRBD2 aligns across 13 bases. J gave up 2 bases and V 4 bases, and 14 bases lay outside the gene matches. Germline V CDR1 and CDR2: MGHRA, YSYEKL. CDR3 length equals 19 residues. The CDR3 bases are TGCGCCAGCAGCCGCAGACCCCCCGATACTAGCGGGAGGGCCTACGAGCAGTACTTC. This encodes CASSRRPPDTSGRAYEQYF.